The present T cell receptor beta chain was sequenced within a study of T cell repertoires in cytomegalovirus infection. TCRdb redid the calling of the reads with MiXCR, one entry per CDR3 protein. The sample comprises roughly 630,000 distinct CDR3 sequences, roughly 26% of which are singletons, and around 7.6% rests with the top ten. The V and J ends lost 3 bases and 8 bases, in that order; junction bases with no gene match: 4. Germline V gene sequence: CDR1 SGHTA, CDR2 FQGNSA. This CDR3 spans 14 amino acids. This clonotype has at least ten counts. Antigen unknown. Study-wide findings and caveats: Cumulated frequencies of public TCR beta families served to identify carriers of CMV plus the relevant HLA.

The clonotype comes from a human donor in good health (CMV status not recorded). Some clones in this sample may be carry-over from other donors' samples. Sequenced: CD8+ T cells from PBMCs. The chain combines TRBV7-2 with TRBJ2-2; 9 nucleotides align to TRBD1. The CDR3 sequence: CASSFGTGFGELFF. Written as DNA, the CDR3 is TGTGCCAGCAGCTTCGGGACAGGGTTTGGGGAGCTGTTTTTT.